This passage covers 5 T cell receptor beta chains from one sample sequenced in a study of identical twins. MiXCR was run by TCRdb on the 5' RACE reads, yielding one entry per CDR3 protein. The sample contains some 760,000 distinct CDR3 sequences, 15% to 20% of which appear only once. The sample also formed part of further work on T cells expressing NK-cell markers.

The sequenced sample was PBMCs. The origin of the receptors is a woman aged 18-29 years in good health.

This clonotype was found a few times. This chain links TRBV20-1 with TRBJ2-7; possible D gene TRBD1, 7 bases. CDR1 is DFQATT and CDR2 is SNEGSKA in the germline V gene (reference sequence). The CDR3 has 12 residues. The CDR3 here is CSARDSAYEQYF. CDR3 nucleotide sequence: TGCAGCGCGCGGGACAGCGCCTACGAGCAGTACTTC.

J is TRBJ1-1 and V is TRBV3-1; 7 nucleotides align to TRBD1. V dropped 6 bases and J dropped 4; count of bases not matched to a gene: 5. Germline loops: CDR1 LGHDT, CDR2 YNNKEL (reference sequence). The CDR3 is made up of 13 amino acids. The CDR3 protein is CASRYRGVTEAFF. As DNA, the CDR3 is TGTGCCAGCAGGTACAGGGGAGTCACTGAAGCTTTCTTT.

This chain links TRBV12-5 with TRBJ2-1; D perhaps matches TRBD1 (6 bases). Germline V gene sequence: CDR1 LGHNT, CDR2 FRNRAP. V was pared by 0 bases and J by 4 bases, with 10 bases between. The CDR3 loop spans 15 amino acids. For the CDR3, the DNA is TGTGCTAGTGGTTTGGTAGGACAGAGATACAATGAGCAGTTCTTC. Translation gives CASGLVGQRYNEQFF.

J is TRBJ2-7 and V is TRBV7-9; possible D gene TRBD1, 6 bases. The CDR3 loop spans 14 amino acids. Looked up from germline, CDR1 is SEHNR and CDR2 is FQNEAQ (reference sequence). Deletions cut 1 base from V and 6 bases from J, with 13 bases between. The DNA of the CDR3 is TGTGCCAGCAGCTTAGGTCAGGGGTTAACCGAGCAGTACTTC. It is translated as CASSLGQGLTEQYF.

There are a few counts of this clonotype. This chain uses TRBV12-3 or TRBV12-4 with TRBJ1-1; D is unclear. The V end was cut by 3 bases, the J end by 10 bases, with 12 bases between. CDR3 length: 12 residues. CDR3 sequence: CASSFMQDGAFF. Written as DNA, the CDR3 is TGTGCCAGCAGTTTCATGCAGGACGGAGCTTTCTTT.